Below, one T cell receptor (beta chain) is given with its context. The antigen remains undetermined. A history of autoimmune disease or systemic immunosuppression excluded patients. Profiled with immunoSEQ multiplex PCR; TCRdb holds only in-frame clones, not every one. Of about 67,000 clones listed, over 80% are singletons. The data derive from a study of OX40 agonist ivuxolimab in advanced cancers. Notes on the study in general: Low clonal expansion, among the lowest seen, marked partial responders at 0.1-3.0 mg/kg.

CDR1 and CDR2 from the germline V gene are MNHEY and SVGAGI. There are 13 residues in the CDR3. The germline V and J ends were trimmed by 4 bases and 11 bases, with 17 bases remaining between them. V and J are TRBV6-5 and TRBJ1-1; the D is unclear. Specimen: CD4+ or CD8+ T cells sorted from blood, collected in a trial of the OX40 agonist ivuxolimab. This receptor was identified in an adult with an advanced solid tumor such as melanoma, head and neck, liver or kidney cancer. The CDR3 loop is CASSSTSRSGAFF. The CDR3 nucleotides read TGTGCCAGCAGTTCCACTTCTAGGTCGGGCGCTTTCTTT.